Below are 29 T cell receptor beta chains sequenced from a single sample in a study of blood T cell repertoires in COVID-19. The data were produced by immunoSEQ multiplex PCR, yet TCRdb's version contains in-frame clones alone and is incomplete. This table has around 70,000 clones, more than 75% appearing once. Material: peripheral blood. Source of these receptors: a human donor in a cohort sampled during active COVID-19.

The gene calls are TRBV4-1 and TRBJ2-5, with D maybe TRBD1 (6 bases). V lost 1 base, J lost 4 bases, and 16 bases lay in between. The CDR3 contains 16 residues. Germline V gene lookup returns CDR1 MGHRA and CDR2 YSYEKL. The CDR3 coding sequence is TGCGCCAGCAGCCAAGTTCCACAGGGCCTTCGAGAGACCCAGTACTTC. It specifies CASSQVPQGLRETQYF.

J is TRBJ2-1 and V is TRBV7-2, with 8 bases lining up with TRBD2. The CDR3 is made up of 18 amino acids. Trimming took 3 bases from V and 0 from J; bases not matched to a gene: 10. CDR1 and CDR2 from the germline V gene are SGHTA and FQGNSA. The CDR3 spells CASSFSAGVYSSYNEQFF. The CDR3 DNA is TGTGCCAGCAGCTTTTCAGCGGGGGTTTACAGCTCCTACAATGAGCAGTTCTTC.

This chain joins TRBV4-2 and TRBJ1-5, with TRBD1 identical over 7 bases. The CDR3 contains 16 residues. The germline gives CDR1 LGHNA, CDR2 YNFKEQ. Trimming took 1 base from V and 3 from J; bases not matched to a gene: 6. In nucleotides, the CDR3 is TGTGCCAGCAGCCAAGCTACAGGGGCAAACAATCAGCCCCAGCATTTT. Encoded protein: CASSQATGANNQPQHF.

This sequence joins TRBV3-1 (or the pseudogene TRBV3-2) and TRBJ2-7; TRBD1 might be the D (5 bases). V was cut by 6 bases and J by 4 bases, with 13 bases left in between. Germline lookup yields CDR1 LGHDT and CDR2 YNNKEL (reference sequence). This CDR3 contains 13 residues. CDR3 coding DNA: TGTGCCAGCAGTAGTGACAGTGAGTACGAGCAGTACTTC. Translated, it gives CASSSDSEYEQYF.

The chain uses TRBV6-5 and TRBJ2-3; D is undetermined. Trimming took 11 bases from V and 2 from J, leaving 14 bases between them. Germline V gene sequence: CDR1 MNHEY, CDR2 SVGAGI. This CDR3 contains 13 residues. The CDR3 spells CAADNPPTDTQYF. In DNA, the CDR3 is TGTGCCGCTGACAACCCTCCCACAGATACGCAGTATTTT.

The rearrangement uses TRBV19 and TRBJ1-1; no clear D gene. Per the germline V gene, CDR1 is LNHDA and CDR2 is SQIVND (reference sequence). V was cut by 4 bases and J by 0 bases, with 9 bases left in between. The CDR3 is made up of 14 amino acids. The CDR3 protein is CASSSDGVNTEAFF. The CDR3, as DNA: TGTGCCAGTAGTAGCGACGGGGTGAACACTGAAGCTTTCTTT.

V and J are TRBV11-3 and TRBJ2-4; D unresolved. The CDR3 consists of 16 residues. Germline-derived CDR1 and CDR2 are SGHNT and YENEEA. The V end was cut by 1 base, the J end by 0 bases, with 10 bases between. The CDR3 DNA reads as TGTGCCAGCAGCTTAGGAGGAGCTCTAGCCAAAAACATTCAGTACTTC. It encodes CASSLGGALAKNIQYF. The full variable domain, rest sourced from reference TRBV11-3 and TRBJ2-4, is EAGVVQSPRYKIIEKKQPVAFWCNPISGHNTLYWYLQNLGQGPELLIRYENEEAVDDSQLPKDRFSAERLKGVDSTLKIQPAELGDSAVYLCASSLGGALAKNIQYFGAGTRLSVL.

This clone came up once. The J gene is TRBJ1-2, the V gene TRBV15; D gene uncertain. The CDR3 totals 14 residues. Germline V CDR1 and CDR2: LNHNV, YYDKDF (reference sequence). V was clipped by 5 bases and J by 2 bases, with 12 bases between them. The CDR3 loop reads CATSSGGLNYGYTF. CDR3 nucleotide sequence: TGTGCCACCAGCTCGGGCGGACTGAACTATGGCTACACCTTC.

The V call is TRBV5-1, the J call TRBJ2-3, with TRBD1 as a possible D gene (7 bases). Trimming took 6 bases from V and 0 from J, leaving 17 bases between them. Germline V lookup: CDR1 SGHRS, CDR2 YFSETQ. The CDR3 is 16 amino acids. CDR3 in amino acids: CASTRRGPESTDTQYF. In DNA form, the CDR3 reads TGCGCCAGCACCCGGAGGGGGCCAGAAAGCACAGATACGCAGTATTTT.

The rearrangement joins TRBV19 to TRBJ2-2; 12 nucleotides align to TRBD2. CDR1 is LNHDA and CDR2 is SQIVND in the germline V gene (reference sequence). V lost 6 bases and J lost 5; bases outside the gene matches: 13. There are 18 residues in the CDR3. The CDR3 loop is CASSLLALAGGFTGELFF. CDR3 coding DNA: TGTGCCAGTAGCCTTCTGGCACTAGCGGGGGGATTTACCGGGGAGCTGTTTTTT.

This clone was observed a few times. The chain uses TRBV7-9 and TRBJ2-2; 7 bases agree with TRBD1. The CDR3 length is 16 residues. Germline-derived CDR1 and CDR2 are SEHNR and FQNEAQ (reference sequence). V lost 4 bases, J lost 0 bases, and 5 bases stayed unmatched. CDR3 loop: CASSSQGVANTGELFF. DNA for the CDR3: TGTGCCAGCAGCTCGCAGGGGGTCGCGAACACCGGGGAGCTGTTTTTT.

V usage is TRBV9 and J usage is TRBJ2-7, with D perhaps matching TRBD1 (5 bases). Germline V gene data show CDR1 as SGDLS and CDR2 as YYNGEE. CDR3 length: 15 amino acids. V shed 3 bases and J shed 5 bases, with 18 bases lying between them. The CDR3 loop is CASSAVGVSIHEQYF. For the CDR3, the DNA is TGTGCCAGCAGCGCCGTAGGGGTCTCTATACACGAGCAGTACTTC.

This chain connects TRBV4-1 to TRBJ1-4; 8 positions match TRBD1. The CDR3 runs 17 residues. J lost 8 bases, V lost 1 base, and 12 bases had no gene match. Per the germline V gene, CDR1 is MGHRA and CDR2 is YSYEKL. As DNA, the CDR3 is TGCGCCAGCAGCCAAGGAAGTCCCCAGGGGGCGCGGGAAAAACTGTTTTTT. Translating it yields CASSQGSPQGAREKLFF.

This chain connects TRBV7-2 to TRBJ2-7; 15 bases align to TRBD2. This CDR3 is built from 18 residues. CDR1 and CDR2 from the germline V gene are SGHTA and FQGNSA. V gave up 1 base and J gave up 2 bases; unmatched junction bases: 6. CDR3 sequence reads: CASSLGGLAGGPPYEQYF. DNA for the CDR3: TGTGCCAGCAGCTTAGGGGGACTAGCGGGGGGACCTCCCTACGAGCAGTACTTC.

The rearrangement joins TRBV5-1 to TRBJ2-4; D remains ambiguous. This CDR3 has 18 residues. The germline CDR1 and CDR2 sequences are SGHRS and YFSETQ. V was pared by 1 base and J by 0 bases, with 17 bases between. The CDR3 nucleotides are TGCGCCAGCAGCTTGAACAGAGACACATCTCTAGCCAAAAACATTCAGTACTTC. Residues: CASSLNRDTSLAKNIQYF.

This chain uses TRBV3-1 (or the pseudogene TRBV3-2) with TRBJ2-3, with TRBD2 matching over 13 bases. Germline assignment: CDR1 LGHDT and CDR2 YNNKEL (reference sequence). V shed 4 bases and J 1 base; nucleotides not matched to a gene: 8. The CDR3 length is 18 residues. The DNA for the CDR3 is TGTGCCAGCAGCCCGAACCGGGGGACTAGCGGGGGCACAGATACGCAGTATTTT. It yields the protein CASSPNRGTSGGTDTQYF.

The chain uses TRBV6-2 or TRBV6-3 and TRBJ2-6, with D possibly matching TRBD1 (6 bases). Trimming left V 3 bases short and J 3 bases short, with 24 bases between. There are 20 residues in the CDR3. Germline V gives CDR1 MNHEY, CDR2 SVGEGT. The CDR3 nucleotides read TGTGCCAGCAGTTATTTCCGGGACAAGCCCATGTTGGATGGGGCCAACGTCCTGACTTTC. It yields the protein CASSYFRDKPMLDGANVLTF.

The rearrangement joins TRBV6-1 to TRBJ1-6; unclear D gene. Germline CDR1 is MNHNS and CDR2 is SASEGT. The CDR3 extends over 13 amino acids. The V end was cut by 2 bases, the J end by 9 bases, with 8 bases between. The DNA for the CDR3 is TGTGCCAGCAGTGAACTCCGAGGTTCACCCCTCCACTTT. It specifies CASSELRGSPLHF.

The chain combines TRBV14 with TRBJ2-5, with a weak D call TRBD2 (6 bases). This CDR3 comprises 14 residues. V gave up 3 bases and J gave up 1 base, with 9 bases separating them. Per germline, CDR1 SGHDN and CDR2 FVKESK. The CDR3 coding sequence is TGTGCCAGCAGCCACCGGAGGGGCCAAGAGACCCAGTACTTC. Translating it yields CASSHRRGQETQYF.

V gene TRBV7-9 combines with J gene TRBJ1-2; no reliable D call. The CDR3 loop spans 14 amino acids. V lost 5 bases to trimming and J lost 7 bases, with 17 bases between them. Per germline, CDR1 SEHNR and CDR2 FQNEAQ (reference sequence). The CDR3, as DNA: TGTGCCAGCAGCCTCCAACCTGTGGAGGTTGGCTACACCTTC. It specifies CASSLQPVEVGYTF. Full variable domain (missing parts from reference TRBV7-9 and TRBJ1-2): DTGVSQNPRHKITKRGQNVTFRCDPISEHNRLYWYRQTLGQGPEFLTYFQNEAQLEKSRLLSDRFSAERPKGSFSTLEIQRTEQGDSAMYLCASSLQPVEVGYTFGSGTRLTVV.

The genes are TRBV14 and TRBJ1-4; a weak D match, TRBD1 (5 bases). Trimming took off 5 bases at V and 7 bases at J, with 8 bases between the two ends. Germline values: CDR1 SGHDN, CDR2 FVKESK. The CDR3 spans 12 residues. The CDR3 sequence is CASSFDSEKLFF. The CDR3 bases are TGTGCCAGCAGCTTCGACAGTGAAAAACTGTTTTTT.

The chain links TRBV29-1 to TRBJ1-5, with 8 bases identical to TRBD1. The CDR3 covers 13 residues. The germline gives CDR1 SQVTM, CDR2 ANQGSEA. Unmatched junction bases numbered 8, after V lost 6 bases and J lost 7 bases. CDR3 DNA sequence: TGCAGCGTAGTGACAGGGGTCGGACAGCCCCAGCATTTT. Amino acids: CSVVTGVGQPQHF.

This clone has just one count. This chain joins TRBV6-2 or TRBV6-3 and TRBJ2-1; the match to TRBD2 covers 7 bases. Germline loops: CDR1 MNHEY, CDR2 SVGEGT. With 4 bases clipped from V and 5 bases from J, the junction kept 8 bases outside the gene matches. The CDR3 consists of 15 residues. DNA for the CDR3: TGTGCCAGCAGTTTAGCCATCGCGGGGGACAATGAGCAGTTCTTC. It encodes CASSLAIAGDNEQFF.

Note on this clone: The sample has other DNA sequences that encode this CDR3 too. V usage is TRBV5-1 and J usage is TRBJ1-3; D remains ambiguous. Germline values: CDR1 SGHRS, CDR2 YFSETQ. This CDR3 comprises 16 residues. V gave up 2 bases and J gave up 0 bases, with 12 bases separating them. CDR3 sequence reads: CASSLGGLTSGNTIYF. CDR3 DNA sequence: TGCGCCAGCAGCTTAGGTGGACTCACCTCTGGAAACACCATATATTTT.

The J gene is TRBJ2-7, the V gene TRBV4-2; 8 bases map to TRBD2. V lost 0 bases, J lost 1 base, and 5 bases stayed unmatched. Germline values: CDR1 LGHNA, CDR2 YNFKEQ. The CDR3 consists of 16 residues. CDR3 region: CASSQEVSGESYEQYF. CDR3 DNA: TGTGCCAGCAGCCAAGAAGTTAGCGGGGAATCCTACGAGCAGTACTTC.

The CDR3 region has the DNA TGTGCCAGAAGCTTTGGGAGCTCCTATAATTCACCCCTCCACTTT. Amino acid sequence: CARSFGSSYNSPLHF. This chain uses TRBV5-3 with TRBJ1-6, with D uncertain. TRBV5-3 is annotated as an ORF whose role is uncertain. V shed 2 bases and J shed 0 bases, with 6 bases lying between them. This CDR3 has 15 residues.

As to this clone: The same CDR3 is also encoded by other DNA sequences in this sample. V and J are TRBV7-3 and TRBJ1-1; D is uncertain. Deletions cut 1 base from V and 1 base from J, with 4 bases between. The CDR3 totals 13 residues. Germline V gives CDR1 SGHTA, CDR2 FQGTGA. The CDR3 protein is CASSLRQNTEAFF. CDR3 DNA: TGTGCCAGCAGCTTAAGACAGAACACTGAAGCTTTCTTT.

The gene calls are TRBV9 and TRBJ1-1; D is perhaps TRBD1 (6 bases). V was pared by 2 bases and J by 4 bases, with 33 bases between. The length of the CDR3 is 21 residues. Germline V gene lookup returns CDR1 SGDLS and CDR2 YYNGEE. CDR3 nucleotide sequence: TGTGCCAGCAGCGTCCAAGACCGACCGGGACATGTGGTTGGTAGGGGCACTGAAGCTTTCTTT. Translated: CASSVQDRPGHVVGRGTEAFF.

The V call is TRBV6-5, the J call TRBJ2-2; 9 nucleotides match TRBD1. The germline gives CDR1 MNHEY, CDR2 SVGAGI. This CDR3 is 15 amino acids long. V lost 5 bases, J lost 6 bases, and 7 bases stayed unmatched. The CDR3 protein is CASSKTGGAAGELFF. Written as DNA, the CDR3 is TGTGCCAGCAGTAAAACAGGGGGCGCCGCCGGGGAGCTGTTTTTT.